This is a list of T cell receptor beta chains from one sample in a study of CD8 T cells in Susac syndrome. One entry per CDR3 protein results from TCRdb running MiXCR on the immunoSEQ multiplex PCR reads. The sample includes 150,000 to 200,000 distinct CDR3 sequences, about 95% of them seen just once. Material for sequencing was CD4+ T cells from PBMCs. Source of these receptors: a human donor with multiple sclerosis. CDR3s include the opening cysteine and the closing phenylalanine or tryptophan. The D gene is left open where the match is weak. Only some rows state a clone size, as once, few, many or a class for expanded clones.

j_call d_call v_call clone_size cdr3_aa cdr3_nt
TRBJ2-3 TRBD1 TRBV20-1 - CSAKGQGDRSTDTQYF TGCAGTGCCAAGGGGCAGGGGGACAGAAGCACAGATACGCAGTATTTT
TRBJ1-2 - TRBV19 - CASRSPSYGYTF TGTGCCAGTAGATCCCCATCTTATGGCTACACCTTC
TRBJ1-2 - TRBV24-1 - CATSDPDRNYGYTF TGTGCCACCAGTGACCCTGACAGGAACTATGGCTACACCTTC
TRBJ2-3 TRBD2 TRBV12-5 - CASGLERGTDTQYF TGTGCTAGTGGTTTAGAGCGGGGAACAGATACGCAGTATTTT
TRBJ2-5 - TRBV30 - CAWSINTQETQYF TGTGCCTGGAGTATAAATACCCAAGAGACCCAGTACTTC
TRBJ2-1 TRBD2 TRBV24-1 - CATSDPGLAGGPTYNEQFF TGTGCCACCAGTGACCCCGGACTAGCGGGAGGACCAACTTACAATGAGCAGTTCTTC
TRBJ2-2 - TRBV23-1 - CASSQTFGTGELFF TGCGCCAGCAGTCAGACATTCGGTACCGGGGAGCTGTTTTTT
TRBJ2-1 TRBD2 TRBV20-1 - CSARTSGRVLSSYNEQFF TGCAGTGCTAGGACTAGCGGGAGGGTCCTCAGCTCCTACAATGAGCAGTTCTTC
TRBJ1-6 - TRBV6-5 - CASSYSRWGLGDSPLHF TGTGCCAGCAGTTACTCTAGGTGGGGACTAGGTGATTCACCCCTCCACTTT
TRBJ1-5 - TRBV20-1 - CSAVGGRGNQPQHF TGCAGTGCTGTGGGGGGCCGTGGCAATCAGCCCCAGCATTTT
TRBJ2-1 TRBD1 TRBV20-1 - CSARGLRGRENNEQFF TGCAGTGCTAGAGGTCTCAGGGGGCGGGAAAACAATGAGCAGTTCTTC
TRBJ2-7 - TRBV6-2/TRBV6-3 once CASSSTGTYREQYF TGTGCCAGCAGCTCCACCGGGACTTATCGCGAGCAGTACTTC
TRBJ1-5 TRBD1 TRBV30 - CAWSATGARQPQHF TGTGCCTGGAGCGCTACAGGGGCCCGACAGCCCCAGCATTTT
TRBJ2-7 - TRBV12-5 - CASGWRGPSYEQYF TGTGCTAGTGGCTGGAGGGGGCCCTCCTACGAGCAGTACTTC
TRBJ1-5 - TRBV15 - CATGSGWNQPQHF TGTGCCACCGGGTCAGGGTGGAATCAGCCCCAGCATTTT
TRBJ1-1 - TRBV7-7 - CASSKLGAEAFF TGTGCCAGCAGCAAATTGGGAGCTGAAGCTTTCTTT
TRBJ1-2 - TRBV12-3/TRBV12-4 - CASSFGIGYTF TGTGCCAGCAGTTTCGGGATTGGCTACACCTTC